This TCR beta chain originates from a study of T-cell memory formation after mild COVID-19. General study findings and limits: Chiefly within CM and EM were the contracting CD4+ clones; CD8+ ones were within EMRA. A balance of CD4 and CD8 characterized clones contracting day 15 to 85, whereas later expanders leaned CD4+.

Each CDR3 protein gets one entry after TCRdb re-called the 5' RACE reads with MiXCR. Among some 290,000 distinct CDR3 sequences, 15% to 20% were seen once, and the ten largest hold roughly 23%. V dropped 2 bases and J dropped 0; count of bases not matched to a gene: 5. Germline values: CDR1 SGHVS, CDR2 FQNEAQ. This CDR3 comprises 17 residues. A few counts support this clonotype. Its specificity is not known. Source material: PBMCs or a T cell subset sorted from them (not recorded which). This sequence joins TRBV7-8 and TRBJ2-5, with 11 bases matching TRBD1. The clonotype was recovered from a man aged 18-30 years who had mild COVID-19 (a few samples of this study predate the infection). Cell type and time point are not known. As DNA, the CDR3 is TGTGCCAGCAGCTTACCCCGGGGACAGGGGGACCAAGAGACCCAGTACTTC. It specifies CASSLPRGQGDQETQYF.